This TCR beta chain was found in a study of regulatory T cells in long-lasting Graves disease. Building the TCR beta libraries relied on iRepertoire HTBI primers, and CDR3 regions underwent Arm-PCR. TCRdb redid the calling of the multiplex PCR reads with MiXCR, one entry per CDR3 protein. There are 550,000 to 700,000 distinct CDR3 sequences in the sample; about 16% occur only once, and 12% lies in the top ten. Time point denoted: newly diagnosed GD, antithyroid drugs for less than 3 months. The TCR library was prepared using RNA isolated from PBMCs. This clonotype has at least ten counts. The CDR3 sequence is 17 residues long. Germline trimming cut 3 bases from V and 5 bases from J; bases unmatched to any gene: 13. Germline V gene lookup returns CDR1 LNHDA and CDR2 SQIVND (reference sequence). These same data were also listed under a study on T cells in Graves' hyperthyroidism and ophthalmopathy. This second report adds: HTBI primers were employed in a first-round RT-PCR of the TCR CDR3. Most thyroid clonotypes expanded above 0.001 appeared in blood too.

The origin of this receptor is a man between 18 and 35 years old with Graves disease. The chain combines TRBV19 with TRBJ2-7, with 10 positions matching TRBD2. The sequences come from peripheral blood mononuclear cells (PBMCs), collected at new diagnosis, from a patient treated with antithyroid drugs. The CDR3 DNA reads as TGTGCCAGTAGTATCCTCGTCCTAGCGGGAGAGTCCCACGAGCAGTACTTC. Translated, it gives CASSILVLAGESHEQYF.